These 3 T cell receptor beta chains were all obtained from the same sample, sequenced in a study of blood T cell repertoires in COVID-19. TCRdb's copy holds only in-frame clones and misses some; the assay was immunoSEQ multiplex PCR. The table includes a few hundred thousand clones, 90% detected once. Sequencing input: PBMCs or T cells enriched from blood (not recorded which). These TCRs come from a woman aged 18 to 35 with acute COVID-19.

This sequence joins TRBV18 and TRBJ1-1; perhaps TRBD1 as D (5 bases). V was clipped by 3 bases and J by 1 base, with 9 bases between them. Germline CDR1 and CDR2: KGHSH and LQKENI. CDR3 size: 14 residues. CDR3 sequence reads: CASSPEDKNTEAFF. As DNA, the CDR3 is TGTGCCAGCTCACCTGAGGACAAGAACACTGAAGCTTTCTTT.

The chain has TRBV11-2 and TRBJ2-1; 8 nucleotides match TRBD1. The CDR3 is 16 residues long. The V gene's germline CDR1 is SGHAT and CDR2 FQNNGV. The ends lost 5 bases at V and 5 bases at J; junction bases unmatched: 11. The CDR3 spells CASSQIVNRGNNEQFF. CDR3 nucleotide sequence: TGTGCCAGCAGCCAGATAGTCAACAGGGGGAACAATGAGCAGTTCTTC.

The chain joins TRBV4-3 to TRBJ2-2; 8 bases are shared with TRBD1. This CDR3 region has 15 residues. Germline V gene sequence: CDR1 LGHNA, CDR2 YSLEER. V gave up 1 base and J gave up 6 bases; unmatched junction bases: 4. Written as DNA, the CDR3 is TGCGCCAGCAGCCAAGGGACAGGGCTCCCCGGGGAGCTGTTTTTT. Residues: CASSQGTGLPGELFF.